The 26 T cell receptor beta chains below all came from one sample that was sequenced in a study of chemoradiotherapy in HPV16-positive cancers. Only in-frame clones appear in the TCRdb table, and some are missing; sequencing was by immunoSEQ multiplex PCR. The sample yields around 300 clones, 80% to 95% seen once. Specimen: tumor tissue, collected from a patient who underwent chemoradiotherapy. All receptors come from a human donor with HPV-associated anogenital cancer.

The J gene is TRBJ2-2, the V gene TRBV9, with D unresolved. Germline V lookup: CDR1 SGDLS, CDR2 YYNGEE. V lost 3 bases and J lost 1, with 10 bases in between. The CDR3 contains 15 residues. The DNA for the CDR3 is TGTGCCAGCAGCGCCCAACCAGAGAACACCGGGGAGCTGTTTTTT. This codes for CASSAQPENTGELFF. Full variable domain (remainder filled in from reference TRBV9 and TRBJ2-2): DSGVTQTPKHLITATGQRVTLRCSPRSGDLSVYWYQQSLDQGLQFLIQYYNGEERAKGNILERFSAQQFPDLHSELNLSSLELGDSALYFCASSAQPENTGELFFGEGSRLTVL.

The V gene is TRBV6-6, the J gene TRBJ2-5; tentatively, D is TRBD1 (7 bases). Germline CDR1 and CDR2: MNHNY and SVGAGI (reference sequence). V was shortened by 5 bases and J by 0 bases, with 13 bases between the two germline ends. This CDR3 region has 15 residues. Written as DNA, the CDR3 is TGTGCCAGCAGTCTCGGCGGGACAGACCAAGAGACCCAGTACTTC. This sequence encodes CASSLGGTDQETQYF.

The chain recombines TRBV19 with TRBJ2-3, with 7 bases aligning to TRBD1. The CDR3 length is 14 residues. CDR1 LNHDA and CDR2 SQIVND come from the germline V gene (reference sequence). Trimming cost V 2 bases and J 5 bases; bases outside gene matches: 4. The CDR3 DNA follows: TGTGCCAGTAGTATAAGGGACAGTAAAGATACGCAGTATTTT. It codes for CASSIRDSKDTQYF. The variable domain in full, completed from reference TRBV19 and TRBJ2-3, reads DGGITQSPKYLFRKEGQNVTLSCEQNLNHDAMYWYRQDPGQGLRLIYYSQIVNDFQKGDIAEGYSVSREKKESFPLTVTSAQKNPTAFYLCASSIRDSKDTQYFGPGTRLTVL.

The gene calls are TRBV4-2 and TRBJ2-2; a weak D match, TRBD2 (5 bases). In germline, CDR1 is LGHNA, CDR2 YNFKEQ. This CDR3 is 17 amino acids long. Trimming took off 2 bases at V and 0 bases at J, with 13 bases between the two ends. CDR3 region: CASSQRSEGSNTGELFF. The CDR3 DNA follows: TGTGCCAGCAGCCAAAGGAGTGAGGGCTCGAACACCGGGGAGCTGTTTTTT.

This rearrangement joins TRBV18 to TRBJ1-4; a possible D gene is TRBD1 (5 bases). V dropped 6 bases and J dropped 7 bases, with 9 bases sitting between them. Germline CDR1 and CDR2: KGHSH and LQKENI. This CDR3 is 12 amino acids long. CDR3 DNA: TGTGCCAGCTCTCCAAGGGGTGAAAAACTGTTTTTT. Its protein is CASSPRGEKLFF.

The CDR3 protein is CASSPTGLAGGQRTGELFF. CDR3 coding DNA: TGCGCCAGCAGCCCGACCGGACTAGCGGGGGGGCAGCGAACCGGGGAGCTGTTTTTT. The chain links TRBV4-1 to TRBJ2-2; 15 nucleotides agree with TRBD2. The V and J ends lost 4 bases and 5 bases, in that order; junction bases with no gene match: 11. The CDR3 length is 19 residues. From germline, CDR1 is MGHRA and CDR2 YSYEKL.

The chain recombines TRBV29-1 with TRBJ1-1, with D perhaps TRBD1 (5 bases). The CDR3 spans 12 residues. The ends were cut back, 7 bases at V and 5 bases at J, with 14 bases in the middle. Per germline, CDR1 SQVTM and CDR2 ANQGSEA. The CDR3 spells CSAEGIETEAFF. The DNA for the CDR3 is TGCAGCGCGGAGGGGATAGAAACTGAAGCTTTCTTT.

V and J are TRBV9 and TRBJ1-1, with 9 bases aligning to TRBD1. V gave up 4 bases and J gave up 0 bases; unmatched junction bases: 7. The CDR3 length is 16 residues. Germline CDR1 reads SGDLS; CDR2 reads YYNGEE. CDR3 sequence: CASSPTGQGMNTEAFF. CDR3 nucleotides: TGTGCCAGCAGCCCAACGGGACAGGGAATGAACACTGAAGCTTTCTTT.

The genes are TRBV4-1 and TRBJ2-4; D could derive from TRBD1 or TRBD2 (5 bases each). CDR1 MGHRA and CDR2 YSYEKL come from the germline V gene. This CDR3 spans 17 amino acids. Trimming stripped 0 bases from V and 6 bases from J, with 18 bases between. The CDR3 nucleotides read TGCGCCAGCAGCCAAGATGGGGACGGGCTAGCCGGAAACATTCAGTACTTC. This sequence encodes CASSQDGDGLAGNIQYF.

The chain has TRBV18 and TRBJ2-7, with D possibly matching TRBD1 (6 bases). With 0 bases removed from V and 1 base from J, the gap between germline ends came to 16 bases. This CDR3 has 17 amino acids. CDR1 KGHSH and CDR2 LQKENI come from the germline V gene. The CDR3 region has the DNA TGTGCCAGCTCACCACCGGGGGCGGTCCAGGGATCCTACGAGCAGTACTTC. Its translation is CASSPPGAVQGSYEQYF.

This clone occurred a few times. The chain links TRBV10-3 to TRBJ2-3, with 12 bases fitting TRBD1. Trimming at V came to 3 bases and at J to 4 bases, leaving 14 bases not matched to a gene. This CDR3 is built from 19 residues. CDR1 and CDR2 from the germline V gene are ENHRY and SYGVKD. The CDR3 coding sequence is TGTGCCATCAGTGATAATGGGACAGGGGGCGCCGGGGGTGCAGATACGCAGTATTTT. Amino acid sequence: CAISDNGTGGAGGADTQYF.

The rearrangement links TRBV7-2 to TRBJ1-1; weak D call: TRBD1 (5 bases). Germline assignment: CDR1 SGHTA and CDR2 FQGNSA. This CDR3 spans 14 amino acids. V dropped 4 bases and J dropped 7 bases, with 16 bases sitting between them. The CDR3 region is CASSSPETAVEAFF. Here the CDR3 DNA reads TGTGCCAGCAGCTCCCCCGAGACAGCGGTTGAAGCTTTCTTT. Variable domain in full (rest from reference TRBV7-2 and TRBJ1-1): GAGVSQSPSNKVTEKGKDVELRCDPISGHTALYWYRQSLGQGLEFLIYFQGNSAPDKSGLPSDRFSAERTGGSVSTLTIQRTQQEDSAVYLCASSSPETAVEAFFGQGTRLTVV.

V gene TRBV19 combines with J gene TRBJ1-2, with D perhaps TRBD1 (6 bases). The CDR3 consists of 13 residues. Germline-derived CDR1 and CDR2 are LNHDA and SQIVND (reference sequence). V shed 1 base and J shed 8 bases, with 11 bases lying between them. The CDR3 protein is CASSIARGTGYTF. CDR3 sequence (DNA): TGTGCCAGTAGTATAGCCAGGGGCACGGGCTACACCTTC.

The chain links TRBV5-4 to TRBJ2-2; D may be TRBD1 or TRBD2 (5 bases each). The CDR3 is 13 amino acids. Looked up from germline, CDR1 is SGHNT and CDR2 is YYREEE (reference sequence). Trimming took off 3 bases at V and 4 bases at J, with 7 bases between the two ends. CDR3 loop: CASSWDATGELFF. In DNA form, the CDR3 reads TGTGCCAGCAGCTGGGACGCCACCGGGGAGCTGTTTTTT.

The gene calls are TRBV2 and TRBJ2-3; TRBD2 matches 14 bases. Unmatched junction bases numbered 6, after V lost 5 bases and J lost 5 bases. The CDR3 runs 16 residues. The germline V gene encodes CDR1 SNHLY and CDR2 FYNNEI. The CDR3 nucleotides read TGTGCCAGCAGTCCCCGACTAGCGGGGGGGCAAGATACGCAGTATTTT. The encoded protein is CASSPRLAGGQDTQYF.

V gene TRBV6-1 combines with J gene TRBJ1-3, with D hard to call. Germline V lookup: CDR1 MNHNS, CDR2 SASEGT. Trimming removed 4 bases at V and 0 bases at J, with 13 bases between. CDR3 length equals 16 residues. DNA of the CDR3: TGTGCCAGCAGTGGGAGAAGGGAGAGCTCTGGAAACACCATATATTTT. It is translated as CASSGRRESSGNTIYF.

V usage is TRBV9 and J usage is TRBJ1-5, with unresolved D. Germline lookup yields CDR1 SGDLS and CDR2 YYNGEE. V lost 0 bases and J 7 bases, leaving 8 bases between the germline ends. The CDR3 consists of 13 residues. This CDR3 reads CASSVDGQQPQHF. CDR3 sequence (DNA): TGTGCCAGCAGCGTAGACGGGCAACAGCCCCAGCATTTT.

J is TRBJ2-3 and V is TRBV18; unclear D gene. The germline gives CDR1 KGHSH, CDR2 LQKENI. Trimming left V 2 bases short and J 0 bases short, with 0 bases between. The CDR3 spans 12 residues. CDR3 region: CASSPSTDTQYF. CDR3 in DNA: TGTGCCAGCTCACCAAGCACAGATACGCAGTATTTT. Together with reference TRBV18 and TRBJ2-3, the CDR3 gives the full variable domain: NAGVMQNPRHLVRRRGQEARLRCSPMKGHSHVYWYRQLPEEGLKFMVYLQKENIIDESGMPKERFSAEFPKEGPSILRIQQVVRGDSAAYFCASSPSTDTQYFGPGTRLTVL.

The chain recombines TRBV18 with TRBJ1-6, with D possibly matching TRBD1 (5 bases). The CDR3 length is 15 residues. Germline V gene sequence: CDR1 KGHSH, CDR2 LQKENI. The germline V and J ends were trimmed by 2 bases and 3 bases, with 8 bases remaining between them. The CDR3 DNA reads TGTGCCAGCTCACCAACAGGCCTCTATAATTCACCCCTCCACTTT. It encodes CASSPTGLYNSPLHF.

The chain joins TRBV19 to TRBJ2-5; the D gene is possibly TRBD1 (5 bases). This CDR3 is 15 amino acids long. V lost 5 bases, J lost 2 bases, and 15 bases lay in between. Germline CDR1 is LNHDA and CDR2 is SQIVND (reference sequence). The CDR3: CASSRTSGYQETQYF. CDR3 nucleotides: TGTGCCAGTAGTCGCACCTCAGGGTATCAAGAGACCCAGTACTTC.

This chain links TRBV29-1 with TRBJ1-2; the D gene is possibly TRBD1 (6 bases). The CDR3 is 13 amino acids. Between the trimmed V and J ends, which lost 6 bases and 4 bases, there was a span of 15 bases. CDR1 is SQVTM and CDR2 is ANQGSEA in the germline V gene. The CDR3 DNA sequence: TGCAGCGTCGACCGACAGGACTCCTATGGCTACACCTTC. Encoded protein: CSVDRQDSYGYTF.

The chain links TRBV7-9 to TRBJ1-2; D may be TRBD1 (5 bases). CDR1 is SEHNR and CDR2 is FQNEAQ in the germline V gene (reference sequence). The CDR3 is made up of 15 amino acids. V lost 4 bases and J lost 6, with 18 bases in between. The CDR3 nucleotides are TGTGCCAGCAGCTCACTCCAGCCAGGGATCAATGGCTACACCTTC. Translating gives CASSSLQPGINGYTF.

J is TRBJ2-6 and V is TRBV7-7, with D unclear. The CDR3 is 18 residues long. The V gene lost 5 bases and the J gene lost 5 bases, with 22 bases spanning the gap. Germline V gene sequence: CDR1 SSHAT, CDR2 FNYEAQ (reference sequence). The CDR3 spells CASSQLGMPQSRANVLTF. The CDR3 bases are TGTGCCAGCAGCCAGTTAGGTATGCCACAAAGTCGGGCCAACGTCCTGACTTTC.

Relative to its sample, this clone is hyperexpanded. V gene TRBV5-4 combines with J gene TRBJ2-7, with D possibly matching TRBD2 (5 bases). CDR3 length: 15 residues. V was pared by 1 base and J by 7 bases, with 18 bases between. Germline V lookup: CDR1 SGHNT, CDR2 YYREEE (reference sequence). The CDR3 nucleotides are TGTGCCAGCAGCTTGAAAGAGAGCTTAAGAGGGGAGCAGTACTTC. Amino acids: CASSLKESLRGEQYF.

This clone has a single count. The rearrangement uses TRBV29-1 and TRBJ2-2; D remains unclear. The CDR3 extends over 12 amino acids. Germline V lookup: CDR1 SQVTM, CDR2 ANQGSEA. The ends were cut back, 7 bases at V and 8 bases at J, with 14 bases in the middle. CDR3 amino acids: CSAYMQTGELFF. The CDR3, as DNA: TGCAGCGCTTACATGCAAACAGGGGAGCTGTTTTTT.

The gene calls are TRBV9 and TRBJ1-1; D ambiguous. Trimming left V 3 bases short and J 1 base short, with 10 bases between. The germline V gene has CDR1 SGDLS and CDR2 YYNGEE. CDR3 length equals 14 residues. As DNA, the CDR3 is TGTGCCAGCAGCGGAGGACTGGAGAACACTGAAGCTTTCTTT. Translating gives CASSGGLENTEAFF. Full variable domain (rest looked up from reference TRBV9 and TRBJ1-1): DSGVTQTPKHLITATGQRVTLRCSPRSGDLSVYWYQQSLDQGLQFLIQYYNGEERAKGNILERFSAQQFPDLHSELNLSSLELGDSALYFCASSGGLENTEAFFGQGTRLTVV.